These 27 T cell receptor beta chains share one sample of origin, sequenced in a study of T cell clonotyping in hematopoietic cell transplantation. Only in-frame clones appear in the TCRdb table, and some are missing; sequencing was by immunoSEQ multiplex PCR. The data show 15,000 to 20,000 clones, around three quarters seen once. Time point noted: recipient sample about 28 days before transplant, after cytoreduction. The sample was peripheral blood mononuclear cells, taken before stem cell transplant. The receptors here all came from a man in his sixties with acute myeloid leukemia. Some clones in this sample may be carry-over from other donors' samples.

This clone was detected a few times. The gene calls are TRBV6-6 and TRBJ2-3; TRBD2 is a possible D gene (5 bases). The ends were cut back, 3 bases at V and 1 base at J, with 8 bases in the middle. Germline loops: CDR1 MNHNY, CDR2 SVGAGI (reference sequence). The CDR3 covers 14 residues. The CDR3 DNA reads TGTGCCAGCAGTTATCTGGAGGGCACAGATACGCAGTATTTT. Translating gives CASSYLEGTDTQYF.

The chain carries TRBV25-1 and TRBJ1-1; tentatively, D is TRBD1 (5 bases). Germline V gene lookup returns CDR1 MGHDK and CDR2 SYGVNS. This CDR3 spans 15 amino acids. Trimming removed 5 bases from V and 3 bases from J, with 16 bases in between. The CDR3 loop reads CASSTWDAQYTEAFF. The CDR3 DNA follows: TGTGCCAGCAGTACCTGGGACGCCCAATACACTGAAGCTTTCTTT. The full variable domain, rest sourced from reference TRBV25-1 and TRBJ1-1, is EADIYQTPRYLVIGTGKKITLECSQTMGHDKMYWYQQDPGMELHLIHYSYGVNSTEKGDLSSESTVSRIRTEHFPLTLESARPSHTSQYLCASSTWDAQYTEAFFGQGTRLTVV.

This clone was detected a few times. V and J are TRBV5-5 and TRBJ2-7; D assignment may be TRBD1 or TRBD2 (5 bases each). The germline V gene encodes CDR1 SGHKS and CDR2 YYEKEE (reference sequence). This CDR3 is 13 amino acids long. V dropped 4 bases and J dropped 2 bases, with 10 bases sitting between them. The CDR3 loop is CASSLGAPYEQYF. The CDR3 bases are TGTGCCAGCAGCCTCGGGGCCCCCTACGAGCAGTACTTC.

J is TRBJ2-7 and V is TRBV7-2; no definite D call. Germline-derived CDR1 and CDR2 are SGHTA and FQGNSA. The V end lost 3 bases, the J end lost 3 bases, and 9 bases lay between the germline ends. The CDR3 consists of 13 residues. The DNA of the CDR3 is TGTGCCAGCAGCTTCACGGTAGGCTACGAGCAGTACTTC. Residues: CASSFTVGYEQYF. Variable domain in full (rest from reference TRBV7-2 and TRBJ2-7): GAGVSQSPSNKVTEKGKDVELRCDPISGHTALYWYRQSLGQGLEFLIYFQGNSAPDKSGLPSDRFSAERTGGSVSTLTIQRTQQEDSAVYLCASSFTVGYEQYFGPGTRLTVT.

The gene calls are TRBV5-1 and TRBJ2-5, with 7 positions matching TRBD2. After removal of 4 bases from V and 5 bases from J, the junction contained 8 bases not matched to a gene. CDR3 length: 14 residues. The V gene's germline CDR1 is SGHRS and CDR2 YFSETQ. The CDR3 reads CASSRNLAEETQYF. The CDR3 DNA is TGCGCCAGCAGCCGGAACCTAGCGGAGGAGACCCAGTACTTC.

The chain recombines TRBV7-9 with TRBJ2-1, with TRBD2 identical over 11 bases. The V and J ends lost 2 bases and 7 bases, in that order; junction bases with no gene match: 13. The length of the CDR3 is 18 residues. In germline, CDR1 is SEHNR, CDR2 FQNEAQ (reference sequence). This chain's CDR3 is CASSLPHRLAGGRNEQFF. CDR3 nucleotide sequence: TGTGCCAGCAGCTTACCCCACCGGCTAGCGGGGGGCCGTAATGAGCAGTTCTTC. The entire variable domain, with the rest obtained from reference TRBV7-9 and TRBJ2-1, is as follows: DTGVSQNPRHKITKRGQNVTFRCDPISEHNRLYWYRQTLGQGPEFLTYFQNEAQLEKSRLLSDRFSAERPKGSFSTLEIQRTEQGDSAMYLCASSLPHRLAGGRNEQFFGPGTRLTVL.

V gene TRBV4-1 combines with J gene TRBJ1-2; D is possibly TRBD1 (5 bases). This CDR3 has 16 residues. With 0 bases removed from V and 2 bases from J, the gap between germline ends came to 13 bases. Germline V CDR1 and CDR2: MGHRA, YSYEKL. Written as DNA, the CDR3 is TGCGCCAGCAGCCAAGAGTCAGCCCCAGGGAACTATGGCTACACCTTC. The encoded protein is CASSQESAPGNYGYTF.

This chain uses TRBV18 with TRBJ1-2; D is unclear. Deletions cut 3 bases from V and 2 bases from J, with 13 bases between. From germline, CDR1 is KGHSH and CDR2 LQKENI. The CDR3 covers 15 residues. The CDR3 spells CASSPSPTANYGYTF. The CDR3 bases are TGTGCCAGCTCACCCTCGCCTACAGCAAACTATGGCTACACCTTC.

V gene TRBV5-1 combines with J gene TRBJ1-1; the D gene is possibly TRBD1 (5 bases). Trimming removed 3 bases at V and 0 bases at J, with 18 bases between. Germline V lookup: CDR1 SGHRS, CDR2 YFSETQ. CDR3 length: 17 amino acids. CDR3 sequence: CASSSSTKQELNTEAFF. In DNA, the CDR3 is TGCGCCAGCAGCTCGAGTACCAAACAGGAGCTGAACACTGAAGCTTTCTTT. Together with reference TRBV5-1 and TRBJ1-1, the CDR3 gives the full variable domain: KAGVTQTPRYLIKTRGQQVTLSCSPISGHRSVSWYQQTPGQGLQFLFEYFSETQRNKGNFPGRFSGRQFSNSRSEMNVSTLELGDSALYLCASSSSTKQELNTEAFFGQGTRLTVV.

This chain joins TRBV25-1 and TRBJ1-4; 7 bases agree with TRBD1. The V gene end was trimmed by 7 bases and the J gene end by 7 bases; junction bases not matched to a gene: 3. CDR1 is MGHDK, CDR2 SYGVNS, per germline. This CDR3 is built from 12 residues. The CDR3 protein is CASTDRAEKLFF. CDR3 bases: TGTGCCAGCACTGACAGGGCTGAAAAACTGTTTTTT.

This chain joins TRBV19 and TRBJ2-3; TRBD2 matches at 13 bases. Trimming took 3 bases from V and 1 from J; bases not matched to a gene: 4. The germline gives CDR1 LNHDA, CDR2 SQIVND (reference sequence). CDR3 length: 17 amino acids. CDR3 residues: CASSIRTSGGGTDTQYF. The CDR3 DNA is TGTGCCAGTAGTATCCGGACTAGCGGGGGAGGCACAGATACGCAGTATTTT.

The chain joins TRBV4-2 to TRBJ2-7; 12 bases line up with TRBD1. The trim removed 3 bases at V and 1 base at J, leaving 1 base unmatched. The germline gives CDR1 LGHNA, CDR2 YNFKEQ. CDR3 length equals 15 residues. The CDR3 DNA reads TGTGCCAGCAGCCAGGGACAGGGGGCGTCCTACGAGCAGTACTTC. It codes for CASSQGQGASYEQYF.

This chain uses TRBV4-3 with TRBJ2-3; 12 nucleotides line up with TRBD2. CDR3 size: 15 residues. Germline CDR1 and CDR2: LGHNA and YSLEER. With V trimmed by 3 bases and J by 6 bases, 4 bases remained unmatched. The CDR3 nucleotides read TGCGCCAGCAGCCAGGGTACTAGCGGGGGGGATACGCAGTATTTT. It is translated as CASSQGTSGGDTQYF.

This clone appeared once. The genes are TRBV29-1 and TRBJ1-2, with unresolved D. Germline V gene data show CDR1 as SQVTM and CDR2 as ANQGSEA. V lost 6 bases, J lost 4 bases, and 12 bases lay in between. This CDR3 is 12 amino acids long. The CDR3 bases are TGCAGCGTCCCCCACCGACCCTATGGCTACACCTTC. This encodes CSVPHRPYGYTF.

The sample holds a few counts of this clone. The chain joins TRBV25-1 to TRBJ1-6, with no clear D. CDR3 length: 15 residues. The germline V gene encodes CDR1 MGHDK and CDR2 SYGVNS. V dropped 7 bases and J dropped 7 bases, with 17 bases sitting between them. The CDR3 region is CASKDGLGANSPLHF. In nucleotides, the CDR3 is TGTGCCAGCAAGGACGGGCTGGGAGCCAATTCACCCCTCCACTTT.

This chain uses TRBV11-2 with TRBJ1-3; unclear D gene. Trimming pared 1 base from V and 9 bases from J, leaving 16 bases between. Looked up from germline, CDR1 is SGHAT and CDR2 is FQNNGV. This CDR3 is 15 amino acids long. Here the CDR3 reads CASSLVQNGVGTIYF. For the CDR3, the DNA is TGTGCCAGCAGCTTAGTCCAGAACGGGGTTGGCACCATATATTTT.

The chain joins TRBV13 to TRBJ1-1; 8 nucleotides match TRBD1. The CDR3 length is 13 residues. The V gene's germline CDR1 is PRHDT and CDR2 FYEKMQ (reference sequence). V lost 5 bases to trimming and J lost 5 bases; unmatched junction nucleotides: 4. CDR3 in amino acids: CASSIRDRTEAFF. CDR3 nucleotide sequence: TGTGCCAGCAGCATCCGGGACAGGACTGAAGCTTTCTTT.

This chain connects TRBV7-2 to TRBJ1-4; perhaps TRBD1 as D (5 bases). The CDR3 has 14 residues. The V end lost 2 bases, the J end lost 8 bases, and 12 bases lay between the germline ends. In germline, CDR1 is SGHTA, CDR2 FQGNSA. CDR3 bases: TGTGCCAGCAGCTTATGGGGCTTAGGAGAAAAACTGTTTTTT. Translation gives CASSLWGLGEKLFF. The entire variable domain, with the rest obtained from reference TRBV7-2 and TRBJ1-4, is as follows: GAGVSQSPSNKVTEKGKDVELRCDPISGHTALYWYRQSLGQGLEFLIYFQGNSAPDKSGLPSDRFSAERTGGSVSTLTIQRTQQEDSAVYLCASSLWGLGEKLFFGSGTQLSVL.

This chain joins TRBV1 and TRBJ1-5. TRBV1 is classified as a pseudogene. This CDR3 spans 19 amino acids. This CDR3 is CTSSQVPTRGELGNQPQHF. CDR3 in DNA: TGCACCAGCAGCCAAGTGCCTACCCGGGGGGAATTGGGCAATCAGCCCCAGCATTTT.

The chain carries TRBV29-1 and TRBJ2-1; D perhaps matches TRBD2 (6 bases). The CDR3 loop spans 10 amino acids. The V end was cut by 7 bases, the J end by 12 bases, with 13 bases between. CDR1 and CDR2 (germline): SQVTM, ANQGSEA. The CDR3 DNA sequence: TGCAGCGGACTAGGGCTGGGGCAGTTCTTC. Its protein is CSGLGLGQFF.

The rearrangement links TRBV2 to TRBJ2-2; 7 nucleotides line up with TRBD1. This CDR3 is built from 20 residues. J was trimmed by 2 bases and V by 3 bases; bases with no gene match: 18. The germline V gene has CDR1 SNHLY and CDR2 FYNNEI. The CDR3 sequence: CASSDKFLEWTGPNTGELFF. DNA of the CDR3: TGTGCCAGCAGTGATAAGTTTTTAGAATGGACAGGACCTAACACCGGGGAGCTGTTTTTT. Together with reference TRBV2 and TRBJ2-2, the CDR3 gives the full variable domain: EPEVTQTPSHQVTQMGQEVILRCVPISNHLYFYWYRQILGQKVEFLVSFYNNEISEKSEIFDDQFSVERPDGSNFTLKIRSTKLEDSAMYFCASSDKFLEWTGPNTGELFFGEGSRLTVL.

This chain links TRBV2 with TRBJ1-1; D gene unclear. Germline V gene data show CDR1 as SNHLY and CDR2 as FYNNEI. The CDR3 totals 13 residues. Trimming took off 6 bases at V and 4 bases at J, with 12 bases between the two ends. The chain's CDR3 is CASSPGQSTEAFF. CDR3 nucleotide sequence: TGTGCCAGCAGCCCCGGGCAATCCACTGAAGCTTTCTTT.

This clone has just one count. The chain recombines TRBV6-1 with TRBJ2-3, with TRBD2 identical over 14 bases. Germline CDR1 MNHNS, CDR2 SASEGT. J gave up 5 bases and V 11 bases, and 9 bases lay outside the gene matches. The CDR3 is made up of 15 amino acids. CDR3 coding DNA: TGTGCCGCCGCCTTGACTAGCGGGGGGGTAGATACGCAGTATTTT. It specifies CAAALTSGGVDTQYF.

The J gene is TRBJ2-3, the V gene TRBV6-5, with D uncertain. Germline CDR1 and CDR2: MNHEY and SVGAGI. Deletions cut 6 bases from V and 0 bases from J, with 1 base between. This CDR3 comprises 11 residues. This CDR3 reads CASRSTDTQYF. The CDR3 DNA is TGTGCCAGCAGGAGCACAGATACGCAGTATTTT.

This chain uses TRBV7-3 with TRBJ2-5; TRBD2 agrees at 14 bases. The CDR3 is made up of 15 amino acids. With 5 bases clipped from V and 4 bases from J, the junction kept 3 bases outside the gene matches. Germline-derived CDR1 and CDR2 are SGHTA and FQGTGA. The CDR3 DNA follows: TGTGCCAGCAGCATGACTAGCGGGGGGGGAGAGACCCAGTACTTC. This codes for CASSMTSGGGETQYF.

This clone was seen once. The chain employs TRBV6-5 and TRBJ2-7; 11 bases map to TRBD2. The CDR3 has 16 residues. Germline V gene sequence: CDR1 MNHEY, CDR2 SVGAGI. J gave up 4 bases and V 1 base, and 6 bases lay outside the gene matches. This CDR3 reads CASSYLAGGPQYEQYF. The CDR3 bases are TGTGCCAGCAGTTACTTAGCGGGGGGGCCTCAGTACGAGCAGTACTTC.

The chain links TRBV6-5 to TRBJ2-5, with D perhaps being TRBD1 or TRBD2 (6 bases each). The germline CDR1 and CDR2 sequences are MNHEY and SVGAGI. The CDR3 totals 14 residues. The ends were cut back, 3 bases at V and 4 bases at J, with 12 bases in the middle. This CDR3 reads CASSYTGARETQYF. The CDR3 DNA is TGTGCCAGCAGTTATACGGGGGCACGAGAGACCCAGTACTTC.